A single sample gave rise to the 9 T cell receptor beta chains below, sequenced in a study of blood T cell repertoires in COVID-19 (TCRdb year 2020). Preparation of the library involved the immunoSEQ multiplex PCR assay. TCRdb took over this immuneACCESS table, retaining in-frame rearrangements with V and J assigned. Such tables are incomplete; in checked studies, under half of the missing clones stem from an unresolved V gene, and the remainder is unexplained. The sample records a few hundred thousand clones, more than 80% of which are singletons. The ten largest clones add up to 1% to 1.3% of the sample. Source material: PBMCs or T cells enriched from blood (not recorded which). Every receptor here comes from a man between 25 and 39 years old who had recovered from COVID-19.

This chain uses TRBV18 with TRBJ1-5, with 7 bases lining up with TRBD1. The CDR3 has 14 amino acids. Looked up from germline, CDR1 is KGHSH and CDR2 is LQKENI. V was clipped by 3 bases and J by 4 bases; unmatched bases: 3. The CDR3 here is CASSPGQQNQPQHF. CDR3 sequence (DNA): TGTGCCAGCTCACCGGGACAGCAAAATCAGCCCCAGCATTTT.

The gene calls are TRBV7-2 and TRBJ1-4; tentatively, D is TRBD1 (5 bases). The V end lost 6 bases, the J end lost 4 bases, and 15 bases lay between the germline ends. CDR3 length equals 15 residues. In germline, CDR1 is SGHTA, CDR2 FQGNSA. The CDR3 nucleotides read TGTGCCAGCAGTCCCCGGTGGGGCAATAATGAAAAACTGTTTTTT. Protein product: CASSPRWGNNEKLFF. Full variable domain (rest looked up from reference TRBV7-2 and TRBJ1-4): GAGVSQSPSNKVTEKGKDVELRCDPISGHTALYWYRQSLGQGLEFLIYFQGNSAPDKSGLPSDRFSAERTGGSVSTLTIQRTQQEDSAVYLCASSPRWGNNEKLFFGSGTQLSVL.

V is TRBV9 and J is TRBJ1-2; D ambiguous. This CDR3 contains 14 residues. V gave up 1 base and J gave up 1 base, with 8 bases separating them. Per the germline V gene, CDR1 is SGDLS and CDR2 is YYNGEE. The CDR3 DNA is TGTGCCAGCAGCGTAAACGGAGTTAACTATGGCTACACCTTC. Amino acid sequence: CASSVNGVNYGYTF.

The chain recombines TRBV28 with TRBJ2-1, with 10 bases identical to TRBD2. V was pared by 3 bases and J by 8 bases, with 4 bases of the junction left unmatched. Germline V gene lookup returns CDR1 MDHEN and CDR2 SYDVKM. The CDR3 contains 14 residues. CDR3 DNA sequence: TGTGCCAGCAGTTTGCTAGCGGGAGTATATGAGCAGTTCTTC. Its translation: CASSLLAGVYEQFF.

The V and J genes are TRBV7-9 and TRBJ1-2; D is ambiguous. Germline assignment: CDR1 SEHNR and CDR2 FQNEAQ (reference sequence). V dropped 8 bases and J dropped 8 bases, with 9 bases sitting between them. The CDR3 has 10 amino acids. The chain's CDR3 is CASRSAGYTF. The CDR3 DNA sequence: TGTGCCAGCCGTAGTGCCGGCTACACCTTC. Filled out from reference TRBV7-9 and TRBJ1-2, the complete variable domain reads DTGVSQNPRHKITKRGQNVTFRCDPISEHNRLYWYRQTLGQGPEFLTYFQNEAQLEKSRLLSDRFSAERPKGSFSTLEIQRTEQGDSAMYLCASRSAGYTFGSGTRLTVV.

This chain connects TRBV5-6 to TRBJ2-7; 14 positions agree with TRBD2. Germline V gene sequence: CDR1 SGHDT, CDR2 YYEEEE. This CDR3 has 15 amino acids. V was pared by 3 bases and J by 3 bases, with 2 bases of the junction left unmatched. The CDR3 DNA is TGTGCCAGCAGCTCGGGACTAGCGGGAGTCTACGAGCAGTACTTC. It codes for CASSSGLAGVYEQYF.

The chain carries TRBV19 and TRBJ1-4; D unclear. This CDR3 region has 14 residues. The V end was cut by 3 bases, the J end by 8 bases, with 13 bases between. Germline loops: CDR1 LNHDA, CDR2 SQIVND (reference sequence). The CDR3 DNA reads as TGTGCCAGTAGTATCTTCGCGGTTGAGGAAAAACTGTTTTTT. This gives the protein CASSIFAVEEKLFF. Variable domain in full (rest from reference TRBV19 and TRBJ1-4): DGGITQSPKYLFRKEGQNVTLSCEQNLNHDAMYWYRQDPGQGLRLIYYSQIVNDFQKGDIAEGYSVSREKKESFPLTVTSAQKNPTAFYLCASSIFAVEEKLFFGSGTQLSVL.

The chain uses TRBV6-2 or TRBV6-3 and TRBJ2-5; D remains ambiguous. Germline V gene lookup returns CDR1 MNHEY and CDR2 SVGEGT. There are 13 residues in the CDR3. V dropped 6 bases and J dropped 3 bases, with 11 bases sitting between them. CDR3 sequence reads: CASSHPEKETQYF. CDR3 DNA: TGTGCCAGCAGCCACCCCGAGAAAGAGACCCAGTACTTC.

This clone was counted between two and nine times. V usage is TRBV6-4 and J usage is TRBJ1-4; D call uncertain. The length of the CDR3 is 12 residues. Germline loops: CDR1 MRHNA, CDR2 SNTAGT. V lost 7 bases and J lost 5, with 8 bases in between. The CDR3 region has the DNA TGTGCCAGCACCAGCAGGAATGAAAAACTGTTTTTT. This translates into CASTSRNEKLFF.